This T cell receptor beta chain was found in a study of T-cell reconstitution after alpha-beta-depleted transplantation in children. Findings and limits, study-wide: TCRbeta diversity was high at day 60 in some patients (a result of surviving recipient T cells and thymic progenitors). Diversity and T-cell counts at one year after transplant derived mostly from new T cells. Several hundred graft clones that had expanded were reportedly the source of alpha-beta T cells about two months after transplant.

This clonotype was detected only a few times. Its antigen is as yet unknown. Library preparation (for TCRbeta) was performed with unique molecular identifiers. One entry per CDR3 protein, called by TCRdb with MiXCR from the PCR reads. The sample has about 310,000 distinct CDR3 sequences; approximately 20% are singletons. The V and J ends lost 3 bases and 8 bases respectively, with 17 bases between them. The CDR3 is 14 residues long. This receptor was identified in a male patient aged 5 to 17 who had a stem cell transplant for acute lymphoblastic leukemia, so the T cells may come from the graft donor. The sample in question was PBMCs, mostly from graft donor cells, obtained 180 days after TCRalphabeta/CD19-depleted stem cell transplant. V and J are TRBV12-3 or TRBV12-4 and TRBJ2-7; D tentatively reads TRBD1 or TRBD2 (5 bases each). Here the CDR3 reads CASSFPGPPTKQYF. In nucleotides, the CDR3 is TGTGCCAGCAGTTTTCCGGGACCCCCTACCAAGCAGTACTTC.